This T cell receptor (beta chain) appears in the sequencing data of a study of T cell responses to AZD1222 COVID-19 vaccine. The CDR3 extends over 13 amino acids. Germline V gene lookup returns CDR1 MDHEN and CDR2 SYDVKM. Trimming removed 7 bases at V and 1 base at J, with 10 bases between. Sequencing was performed with immunoSEQ multiplex PCR; in TCRdb, only in-frame clones are kept and a portion is missing. The table shows fewer than 150,000 clones, with about nine tenths occurring only once. Specimen: peripheral blood, collected 28 days after the second AZD1222 dose. J is TRBJ1-1 and V is TRBV28, with a weak D call TRBD1 (6 bases). This receptor was taken from an adult who received the AZD1222 COVID-19 vaccine. The CDR3 reads CASTLTGNTEAFF. Here the CDR3 DNA reads TGTGCCAGCACCCTGACAGGGAACACTGAAGCTTTCTTT. The full variable domain, with the rest looked up from reference TRBV28 and TRBJ1-1, is DVKVTQSSRYLVKRTGEKVFLECVQDMDHENMFWYRQDPGLGLRLIYFSYDVKMKEKGDIPEGYSVSREKKERFSLILESASTNQTSMYLCASTLTGNTEAFFGQGTRLTVV.